The 22 T cell receptor beta chains below were found in one sample sequenced in a study of human T cells and chemical hapten exposure. MiXCR was run by TCRdb on the RACE reads, yielding one entry per CDR3 protein. The data show some 70,000 distinct CDR3 sequences, 10% seen once. Time point indicated: patch test 2, 6 weeks after DPC sensitization. Treatment in this sample: therapeutic diphenylcyclopropenone sensitization with weekly scalp DPC. Sequencing used whole blood, obtained in connection with sensitization to the hapten diphenylcyclopropenone (DPC). Receptors were obtained from a woman aged 50 to 60 with alopecia areata. Some clones in this sample may be carry-over from other donors' samples.

The chain uses TRBV29-1 and TRBJ2-1, with D maybe TRBD2 (7 bases). The CDR3 runs to 13 residues. V lost 2 bases and J lost 9, with 14 bases in between. Germline assignment: CDR1 SQVTM and CDR2 ANQGSEA. This CDR3 is CSVERRGTSEQFF. CDR3 DNA: TGCAGCGTTGAAAGGCGGGGGACAAGTGAGCAGTTCTTC.

This clonotype was detected only a few times. The rearrangement links TRBV29-1 to TRBJ1-1, with no clear D. Trimming left V 6 bases short and J 0 bases short, with 8 bases between. This CDR3 comprises 12 residues. The germline V gene encodes CDR1 SQVTM and CDR2 ANQGSEA. CDR3 nucleotides: TGCAGCGTCCCAGCCCTGAACACTGAAGCTTTCTTT. Its protein is CSVPALNTEAFF.

This clonotype was counted only a few times. This rearrangement joins TRBV5-1 to TRBJ1-6; D gene ambiguous. The CDR3 runs to 15 residues. Germline V gene data show CDR1 as SGHRS and CDR2 as YFSETQ. Trimming removed 0 bases at V and 6 bases at J, with 10 bases between. CDR3 nucleotide sequence: TGCGCCAGCAGCTTGGTGAGCGGAGTTAATTCACCCCTCCACTTT. This encodes CASSLVSGVNSPLHF. Together with reference TRBV5-1 and TRBJ1-6, the CDR3 gives the full variable domain: KAGVTQTPRYLIKTRGQQVTLSCSPISGHRSVSWYQQTPGQGLQFLFEYFSETQRNKGNFPGRFSGRQFSNSRSEMNVSTLELGDSALYLCASSLVSGVNSPLHFGNGTRLTVT.

The chain has TRBV29-1 and TRBJ1-2, with TRBD1 matching over 7 bases. CDR3 length: 17 amino acids. Germline CDR1 is SQVTM and CDR2 is ANQGSEA. V shed 7 bases and J 1 base; nucleotides not matched to a gene: 18. CDR3 in DNA: TGCAGCGCCCGAGGGGGCGATACCAGGAATGATAACTATGGCTACACCTTC. Protein product: CSARGGDTRNDNYGYTF.

The genes are TRBV29-1 and TRBJ1-1; possibly TRBD1 for D (6 bases). CDR1 SQVTM and CDR2 ANQGSEA come from the germline V gene. Deletions cut 4 bases from V and 2 bases from J, with 14 bases between. This CDR3 is built from 14 residues. DNA for the CDR3: TGCAGCGTTGCCAGGACAGTTACAAACACTGAAGCTTTCTTT. Its translation is CSVARTVTNTEAFF.

This clonotype was counted at least ten times. The V call is TRBV7-9, the J call TRBJ2-5; 9 nucleotides line up with TRBD2. CDR3 length: 18 amino acids. V lost 3 bases and J lost 3; bases outside the gene matches: 14. From germline, CDR1 is SEHNR and CDR2 FQNEAQ (reference sequence). CDR3 nucleotides: TGTGCCAGCAGCTTCCGGGGGAGAGTGTTAGCGGGAGAAGAGACCCAGTACTTC. This encodes CASSFRGRVLAGEETQYF.

The chain links TRBV7-9 to TRBJ2-7, with D perhaps matching TRBD2 (5 bases). Trimming took off 0 bases at V and 5 bases at J, with 17 bases between the two ends. Germline V CDR1 and CDR2: SEHNR, FQNEAQ (reference sequence). The CDR3 length is 16 residues. CDR3 residues: CASSLAPTTPRDEQYF. The CDR3 DNA is TGTGCCAGCAGCTTAGCCCCGACTACGCCTCGGGACGAGCAGTACTTC.

V gene TRBV23-1 combines with J gene TRBJ2-4; possible D gene TRBD1, 5 bases. TRBV23-1 is filed as an ORF, its function uncertain. V dropped 10 bases and J dropped 10 bases, with 11 bases sitting between them. The CDR3 loop spans 10 amino acids. The CDR3 sequence is CAIPKGIQYF. The CDR3, as DNA: TGCGCCATCCCCAAGGGGATTCAGTACTTC.

The chain carries TRBV9 and TRBJ2-3; TRBD2 matches at 9 bases. Germline V gene sequence: CDR1 SGDLS, CDR2 YYNGEE. This CDR3 region has 16 residues. J gave up 3 bases and V 0 bases, and 5 bases lay outside the gene matches. CDR3 bases: TGTGCCAGCAGCGTAGATCCCAGCGGGAGGACAGATACGCAGTATTTT. Residues: CASSVDPSGRTDTQYF.

The chain joins TRBV15 to TRBJ2-7; 9 bases line up with TRBD2. V trimming: 4 bases; J trimming: 2 bases; junction bases outside the gene matches: 12. The CDR3 has 17 residues. CDR1 LNHNV and CDR2 YYDKDF come from the germline V gene (reference sequence). CDR3 residues: CATSTNPGLANTYEQYF. DNA of the CDR3: TGTGCCACCAGCACCAATCCGGGACTAGCCAATACCTACGAGCAGTACTTC. The full variable domain, with the rest looked up from reference TRBV15 and TRBJ2-7, is DAMVIQNPRYQVTQFGKPVTLSCSQTLNHNVMYWYQQKSSQAPKLLFHYYDKDFNNEADTPDNFQSRRPNTSFCFLDIRSPGLGDTAMYLCATSTNPGLANTYEQYFGPGTRLTVT.

This chain links TRBV7-2 with TRBJ1-1; D gene ambiguous. The germline CDR1 and CDR2 sequences are SGHTA and FQGNSA. V lost 2 bases to trimming and J lost 3 bases, with 10 bases between them. The CDR3 runs to 14 residues. This CDR3 reads CASSLTIGDTEAFF. In DNA form, the CDR3 reads TGTGCCAGCAGCTTAACGATCGGGGACACTGAAGCTTTCTTT.

This clonotype was counted many times. V usage is TRBV18 and J usage is TRBJ2-1; 7 bases fit TRBD2. V lost 3 bases to trimming and J lost 8 bases; unmatched junction nucleotides: 13. CDR1 is KGHSH and CDR2 is LQKENI in the germline V gene. The CDR3 length is 16 residues. The CDR3 loop reads CASSPPGLVTNDEQFF. The CDR3 DNA sequence: TGTGCCAGCTCACCCCCCGGACTAGTGACGAACGATGAGCAGTTCTTC.

This clonotype has a count of ten or more. The chain is built from TRBV11-2 and TRBJ2-1; no firm D call. CDR3 length: 13 residues. The germline V and J ends were trimmed by 5 bases and 7 bases, with 12 bases remaining between them. CDR1 and CDR2 from the germline V gene are SGHAT and FQNNGV. The DNA for the CDR3 is TGTGCCAGCAGCCCATACGGCTGGAATGAGCAGTTCTTC. Its translation is CASSPYGWNEQFF.

This chain links TRBV2 with TRBJ2-7; no firm D call. Trimming stripped 6 bases from V and 2 bases from J, with 5 bases between. This CDR3 has 11 residues. The germline V gene encodes CDR1 SNHLY and CDR2 FYNNEI. CDR3 DNA sequence: TGTGCCAGCAGCACAGCCTACGAGCAGTACTTC. Its protein product is CASSTAYEQYF. Full variable domain (rest looked up from reference TRBV2 and TRBJ2-7): EPEVTQTPSHQVTQMGQEVILRCVPISNHLYFYWYRQILGQKVEFLVSFYNNEISEKSEIFDDQFSVERPDGSNFTLKIRSTKLEDSAMYFCASSTAYEQYFGPGTRLTVT.

This clonotype was seen at least ten times. This sequence joins TRBV7-6 and TRBJ2-2; the D call may be TRBD1 or TRBD2 (5 bases each). The germline V and J ends were trimmed by 1 base and 5 bases, with 5 bases remaining between them. The CDR3 has 13 residues. CDR1 is SGHVS and CDR2 is FNYEAQ in the germline V gene. CDR3 amino acids: CASSLGGTGELFF. The CDR3 DNA reads as TGTGCCAGCAGCTTAGGGGGGACCGGGGAGCTGTTTTTT.

In its sample, this clonotype was seen many times. The genes are TRBV6-4 and TRBJ2-1; D is unclear. CDR1 and CDR2 from the germline V gene are MRHNA and SNTAGT. Between the trimmed V and J ends, which lost 0 bases and 0 bases, there was a span of 6 bases. The CDR3 is made up of 15 amino acids. CDR3 DNA: TGTGCCAGCAGTGACTCGATGGACTCCTACAATGAGCAGTTCTTC. Translation: CASSDSMDSYNEQFF.

Remarks on this clonotype: A single base separates this from a much larger clone, so it may be a read error. The rearrangement uses TRBV28 and TRBJ2-3; 7 positions match TRBD1. J gave up 2 bases and V 5 bases, and 7 bases lay outside the gene matches. CDR1 and CDR2 from the germline V gene are MDHEN and SYDVKM. CDR3 size: 15 residues. This CDR3 is CASSPDGQDTDTQYF. The CDR3, as DNA: TGTGCCAGCAGTCCTGACGGACAGGACACAGATACGCAGTATTTT.

This clonotype was counted a few times. In DNA form, the CDR3 reads TGCGCCAGCAGCCAAGTTCTATCGGAGGTCAAAAACATTCAGTACTTC. Translating it yields CASSQVLSEVKNIQYF. The genes are TRBV4-1 and TRBJ2-4; weak D call: TRBD2 (5 bases). Germline V gene sequence: CDR1 MGHRA, CDR2 YSYEKL. This CDR3 comprises 16 residues. Trimming removed 1 base at V and 3 bases at J, with 13 bases between.

This clonotype occurred many times. The chain links TRBV19 to TRBJ2-1; 10 nucleotides align to TRBD1. Germline V gene data show CDR1 as LNHDA and CDR2 as SQIVND (reference sequence). CDR3 length equals 15 residues. J lost 8 bases, V lost 5 bases, and 9 bases had no gene match. CDR3 nucleotide sequence: TGTGCCAGTAGTGACCGGGACAGGGGATCCTATGAGCAGTTCTTC. As protein: CASSDRDRGSYEQFF.

The chain carries TRBV18 and TRBJ1-1; 9 positions match TRBD1. CDR3 length equals 14 residues. Germline values: CDR1 KGHSH, CDR2 LQKENI. The V segment lost 0 bases and the J segment 7 bases; nucleotides outside the gene matches: 3. This CDR3 is CASSPPGQGGEAFF. In nucleotides, the CDR3 is TGTGCCAGCTCACCACCGGGACAGGGAGGTGAAGCTTTCTTT.

This rearrangement joins TRBV5-4 to TRBJ1-2; no clear D gene. Trimming took 0 bases from V and 5 from J, leaving 5 bases between them. The CDR3 has 12 residues. Germline-derived CDR1 and CDR2 are SGHNT and YYREEE (reference sequence). The CDR3 nucleotides read TGTGCCAGCAGCTTGGCGGAATATGGCTACACCTTC. Its translation: CASSLAEYGYTF. Looking up the rest from reference TRBV5-4 and TRBJ1-2 gives the full variable domain: ETGVTQSPTHLIKTRGQQVTLRCSSQSGHNTVSWYQQALGQGPQFIFQYYREEENGRGNFPPRFSGLQFPNYSSELNVNALELDDSALYLCASSLAEYGYTFGSGTRLTVV.

This clonotype was counted at least ten times. The chain joins TRBV19 to TRBJ2-2, with a possible D match to TRBD1 (5 bases). In germline, CDR1 is LNHDA, CDR2 SQIVND (reference sequence). This CDR3 has 15 residues. Between the trimmed V and J ends, which lost 7 bases and 3 bases, there was a span of 15 bases. The chain's CDR3 is CASKDSPLYTGELFF. CDR3 DNA: TGTGCCAGTAAAGACAGTCCCCTTTACACCGGGGAGCTGTTTTTT.